This TCR beta chain emerged from a study of T cell changes during pregnancy in multiple sclerosis. The germline V and J ends were trimmed by 5 bases and 3 bases, with 17 bases remaining between them. Germline values: CDR1 MDHEN, CDR2 SYDVKM. This CDR3 contains 16 residues. This clone was counted a single time. Assay used: immunoSEQ multiplex PCR; TCRdb lists only in-frame clones, some missing. The data contain around 34,000 clones, less than 95% of them singletons. The TCR was taken from a female donor with multiple sclerosis, enrolled in a pregnancy study. The chain recombines TRBV28 with TRBJ2-1; no clear D gene. Source: CD8+ T cells from peripheral blood mononuclear cells, taken in the first trimester of pregnancy. The CDR3 DNA is TGTGCCAGCAGTCCCATGCCCCCGTCGGGCTACAATGAGCAGTTCTTC. Translation: CASSPMPPSGYNEQFF.